The T cell receptor beta chain described here comes from a study of patients and donors after allogeneic stem cell transplantation. TCRdb processed the RT-PCR reads anew with MiXCR; each CDR3 protein has one entry. This sample carries roughly 200,000 distinct CDR3 sequences, 38% of them seen once, and the ten largest clones take around 10%. This clonotype has only a few counts. Unmatched junction bases numbered 5, after V lost 3 bases and J lost 8 bases. CDR3 size: 13 residues. The clonotype comes from a human donor who was either an allogeneic HSCT recipient or a stem cell or donor lymphocyte infusion donor (not recorded which). It is not recorded whose cells these are; they may come from a transplant donor. Sequenced sample: blood, either unsorted or a sorted T cell fraction (not recorded which). This sequence joins TRBV12-3 or TRBV12-4 and TRBJ1-2, with 8 bases matching TRBD1. CDR3 in amino acids: CASSFDRGWGYTF. The CDR3 DNA reads as TGTGCCAGCAGTTTCGACAGGGGTTGGGGCTACACCTTC.